The next 32 T cell receptor beta chains were all read from a single sample in a study of monozygotic twins with inflammatory bowel disease (dated by TCRdb to between 2018 and 2021). Library method: 5' RACE. The sequencer listed for this sample is Illumina HiSeq 2500. The reads went through TCRdb reprocessing, and each CDR3 protein sequence gets one entry with no DNA. The table held for this sample gives around 140,000 distinct CDR3 sequences. The ten largest make up 1% to 1.5% of the sample. The sample taken for sequencing was blood. These receptors all stem from a human donor with ulcerative colitis or Crohn's disease, or a healthy co-twin of an affected twin (not recorded which).

The chain uses TRBV29-1 and TRBJ1-1; TCRdb indicates TRBD1, and absent DNA this call remains unverified. The CDR3 is made up of 15 amino acids. The germline gives CDR1 SQVTM, CDR2 ANQGSEA. CDR3 loop: CSVALRQSANTEAFF.

CDR3 sequence: CASSRPGQNTEAFF. The chain has TRBV4-1 and TRBJ1-1; TCRdb returns TRBD1, unconfirmable since there is no DNA. The germline V gene has CDR1 MGHRA and CDR2 YSYEKL. The CDR3 is 14 amino acids.

The chain is built from TRBV27 and TRBJ2-1. The CDR3 consists of 14 residues. The germline gives CDR1 MNHEY, CDR2 SMNVEV (reference sequence). This CDR3 reads CASSLLGNYNEQFF.

This chain uses TRBV7-2 with TRBJ1-1. The CDR3 loop spans 14 amino acids. Germline V gene sequence: CDR1 SGHTA, CDR2 FQGNSA. CDR3 region: CASSSGPWSTEAFF.

The chain employs TRBV7-9 and TRBJ1-1. Germline lookup yields CDR1 SEHNR and CDR2 FQNEAQ (reference sequence). This CDR3 has 11 amino acids. CDR3 in amino acids: CASKVGTEAFF.

V usage is TRBV24-1 and J usage is TRBJ2-4; the D call of TRBD2 rests on TCRdb alone, since no DNA is present to check it. Looked up from germline, CDR1 is KGHDR and CDR2 is SFDVKD. The CDR3 loop spans 15 amino acids. The CDR3 loop is CATSDPLAPGNIQYF.

The rearrangement joins TRBV25-1 to TRBJ2-6; TCRdb reports TRBD1, a call that lacks DNA to check it against. The germline gives CDR1 MGHDK, CDR2 SYGVNS. The CDR3 covers 13 residues. This chain's CDR3 is CASSVQGAGVLTF.

This chain uses TRBV28 with TRBJ2-5; TCRdb returns TRBD1, unconfirmable since there is no DNA. CDR1 MDHEN and CDR2 SYDVKM come from the germline V gene. The CDR3 sequence is 14 residues long. The CDR3 reads CASSAQGVGETQYF.

The chain carries TRBV19 and TRBJ1-5; TCRdb outputs TRBD1, but without DNA this stays unchecked. CDR1 LNHDA and CDR2 SQIVND come from the germline V gene (reference sequence). There are 12 residues in the CDR3. The CDR3 loop is CASRFRGMPQHF.

This chain uses TRBV28 with TRBJ2-1; TCRdb calls TRBD2, which cannot be checked without DNA. Germline-derived CDR1 and CDR2 are MDHEN and SYDVKM. This CDR3 has 18 residues. The chain's CDR3 is CASSLLWLREENYNEQFF.

The chain combines TRBV7-9 with TRBJ2-1. The CDR3 is 15 amino acids. CDR1 SEHNR and CDR2 FQNEAQ come from the germline V gene (reference sequence). The CDR3 sequence: CASSYWNGLAHEQFF.

The chain recombines TRBV20-1 with TRBJ2-2. This CDR3 has 16 amino acids. Per germline, CDR1 DFQATT and CDR2 SNEGSKA (reference sequence). CDR3 amino acids: CSARGSEPASTGELFF.

CDR3: CASSPGGPGRSPLHF. The chain couples TRBV14 to TRBJ1-6. CDR1 is SGHDN, CDR2 FVKESK, per germline. This CDR3 has 15 residues.

The chain couples TRBV20-1 to TRBJ2-3; the D call from TCRdb, TRBD2, cannot be confirmed without DNA. The CDR3 runs to 15 residues. In germline, CDR1 is DFQATT, CDR2 SNEGSKA (reference sequence). The CDR3 loop is CSAERTSGSTDTQYF.

V is TRBV5-6 and J is TRBJ2-1. Per germline, CDR1 SGHDT and CDR2 YYEEEE. This CDR3 contains 14 residues. CDR3 amino acids: CASSLSGGVNEQFF.

This sequence joins TRBV7-6 and TRBJ1-1; the D call of TRBD1 rests on TCRdb alone, since no DNA is present to check it. The germline CDR1 and CDR2 sequences are SGHVS and FNYEAQ. The CDR3 sequence is 16 residues long. CDR3 protein: CASSDRTGRGNTEAFF.

V is TRBV2 and J is TRBJ2-7; no DNA is available, so the TRBD2 call from TCRdb remains unchecked. Germline-derived CDR1 and CDR2 are SNHLY and FYNNEI. The CDR3 is 13 amino acids. This CDR3 reads CATTHGSRGEQYF.

CDR3: CASSYGIYGYTF. This chain connects TRBV6-2 or TRBV6-3 to TRBJ1-2. Germline assignment: CDR1 MNHEY and CDR2 SVGEGT. CDR3 length: 12 amino acids.

The rearrangement links TRBV19 to TRBJ1-2; TCRdb calls TRBD1, which cannot be checked without DNA. This CDR3 is built from 16 residues. CDR1 and CDR2 from the germline V gene are LNHDA and SQIVND (reference sequence). This CDR3 is CASSVTQGFSPYGYTF.

This chain joins TRBV25-1 and TRBJ2-1. Germline loops: CDR1 MGHDK, CDR2 SYGVNS. This CDR3 has 13 amino acids. CDR3 in amino acids: CASSEQTFNEQFF. The variable domain in full, completed from reference TRBV25-1 and TRBJ2-1, reads EADIYQTPRYLVIGTGKKITLECSQTMGHDKMYWYQQDPGMELHLIHYSYGVNSTEKGDLSSESTVSRIRTEHFPLTLESARPSHTSQYLCASSEQTFNEQFFGPGTRLTVL.

V usage is TRBV7-9 and J usage is TRBJ1-1. CDR1 is SEHNR and CDR2 is FQNEAQ in the germline V gene (reference sequence). There are 15 residues in the CDR3. The CDR3 sequence is CASSLAGPRGTEAFF.

The chain has TRBV12-3 or TRBV12-4 and TRBJ1-2. This CDR3 has 14 residues. CDR3 sequence reads: CASSFLRSNYGYTF.

V gene TRBV7-6 combines with J gene TRBJ2-7; TCRdb gives TRBD1 as the D gene, but with no DNA this cannot be confirmed. CDR1 and CDR2 (germline): SGHVS, FNYEAQ. This CDR3 is 12 amino acids long. The CDR3 here is CASRGHFYEQYF. Drawing the rest from reference TRBV7-6 and TRBJ2-7, the complete variable domain is GAGVSQSPRYKVTKRGQDVALRCDPISGHVSLYWYRQALGQGPEFLTYFNYEAQQDKSGLPNDRFSAERPEGSISTLTIQRTEQRDSAMYRCASRGHFYEQYFGPGTRLTVT.

The gene calls are TRBV20-1 and TRBJ1-1; TCRdb designates TRBD1, a call that cannot be tested without DNA. CDR1 is DFQATT, CDR2 SNEGSKA, per germline (reference sequence). The CDR3 runs 12 residues. The CDR3: CSARQGVTEAFF.

J is TRBJ2-7 and V is TRBV11-2; there is no DNA to check the TCRdb D call of TRBD2. The germline V gene encodes CDR1 SGHAT and CDR2 FQNNGV. The CDR3 length is 19 residues. The CDR3: CASSLVILAGVQAHYEQYF.

The chain recombines TRBV12-3 or TRBV12-4 with TRBJ2-1; without DNA, the TCRdb call of TRBD1 cannot be checked. This CDR3 spans 17 amino acids. The CDR3 sequence is CASKTWDAGQGSNEQFF.

The chain uses TRBV5-1 and TRBJ2-4; TCRdb's D call of TRBD1 is untestable without DNA. The CDR3 is made up of 14 amino acids. The germline CDR1 and CDR2 sequences are SGHRS and YFSETQ. CDR3 sequence: CVSSRGGSKNIQYF. Combining the CDR3 with reference TRBV5-1 and TRBJ2-4 gives the whole variable domain KAGVTQTPRYLIKTRGQQVTLSCSPISGHRSVSWYQQTPGQGLQFLFEYFSETQRNKGNFPGRFSGRQFSNSRSEMNVSTLELGDSALYLCVSSRGGSKNIQYFGAGTRLSVL.

This chain uses TRBV19 with TRBJ2-3; absent DNA, TCRdb's TRBD2 call cannot be checked. The CDR3 is 15 amino acids. Per germline, CDR1 LNHDA and CDR2 SQIVND (reference sequence). The CDR3 spells CASTSGTRDTDTQYF.

CDR3 amino acids: CASSFELRDRGTDTQYF. This chain uses TRBV5-6 with TRBJ2-3; TCRdb lists TRBD1, though no DNA is available to test this call. From germline, CDR1 is SGHDT and CDR2 YYEEEE. This CDR3 comprises 17 residues.

J is TRBJ2-7 and V is TRBV20-1; the TCRdb D gene call, TRBD1, has no DNA to confirm it. The CDR3 covers 15 residues. Germline V gives CDR1 DFQATT, CDR2 SNEGSKA (reference sequence). The CDR3 reads CSARDETVSSYEQYF.

J is TRBJ2-2 and V is TRBV5-1. The germline CDR1 and CDR2 sequences are SGHRS and YFSETQ. The CDR3 loop spans 14 amino acids. CDR3 protein: CASSLGSNTGELLF.

The chain is built from TRBV2 and TRBJ2-1; TCRdb calls TRBD2, which cannot be checked without DNA. CDR3 size: 14 residues. Looked up from germline, CDR1 is SNHLY and CDR2 is FYNNEI. CDR3 in amino acids: CASVETSGVNEQFF.